The 8 T cell receptor beta chains reported below all come from one sample, sequenced in a study of T cell clonality in common variable immunodeficiency. Sequencing used immunoSEQ multiplex PCR; TCRdb keeps in-frame clones, though not all of them. The sample lists 30,000 to 40,000 clones, none appearing once, the ten largest making up roughly 3.5%. The sample consisted of peripheral blood mononuclear cells. These receptors came from a person aged 18-70 years in good health.

This clone has ten or more counts. The read gets to within 3 residues of the CDR3 end, and the germline J gene fills in the rest. This chain uses TRBV15 with TRBJ2-4; unclear D gene. Germline CDR1 reads LNHNV; CDR2 reads YYDKDF (reference sequence). V was trimmed by 5 bases and J by 1 base, leaving 9 bases between them. The CDR3 contains 14 residues. Partial CDR3 DNA: TGTGCCACCAGCTTCGAAGCGGCCAAAAACATT. It encodes CATSFEAAKNI. The full CDR3 sequence reads CATSFEAAKNIQYF.

This clone was seen ten or more times. Coverage ceases 3 residues before the CDR3 finishes, and the germline J gene fills in the end. This chain links TRBV13 with TRBJ2-7; tentatively, D is TRBD1 (6 bases). Germline assignment: CDR1 PRHDT and CDR2 FYEKMQ (reference sequence). The CDR3 length is 15 residues. V lost 0 bases, J lost 5 bases, and 14 bases lay in between. CDR3 DNA, as far as it was read: TGTGCCAGCAGCTTAGGCGGGACACCCTCGGACGAG. It encodes CASSLGGTPSDE. The CDR3 in its entirety is CASSLGGTPSDEQYF.

This clone was recorded at least ten times. The CDR3 extends 3 residues past the end of the read, so its final part is completed from the germline J gene. The rearrangement links TRBV20-1 to TRBJ1-6; 8 bases are a match to TRBD1. CDR3 length: 17 residues. V gave up 5 bases and J gave up 7 bases; unmatched junction bases: 16. Per germline, CDR1 DFQATT and CDR2 SNEGSKA (reference sequence). CDR3 sequence reads: CSASGTGSITGNSPLHF. The DNA read from the CDR3 is TGCAGTGCTTCCGGGACAGGTTCTATAACGGGAAATTCACCC.

This clone was observed many times. The CDR3 goes on 3 residues after the read ends, and that part is filled in from the germline J gene. The chain employs TRBV6-1 and TRBJ2-7; TRBD1 is a possible D gene (6 bases). The CDR3 sequence is 15 residues long. Trimming took off 4 bases at V and 1 base at J, with 14 bases between the two ends. Germline CDR1 is MNHNS and CDR2 is SASEGT. The covered CDR3 bases are TGTGCCAGCAGTGTAAATTTTCAGGGGTCCTACGAG. Translating it yields CASSVNFQGSYE. In full, the CDR3 is CASSVNFQGSYEQYF.

In this sample, this clone turned up many times. CDR3 amino acids: CASSEERGAFTDTQYF. The sequenced CDR3 bases are TGTGCCAGCAGTGAGGAACGGGGGGCCTTCACAGATACG. The chain is built from TRBV2 and TRBJ2-3; TRBD2 might be the D (7 bases). The read ends 3 residues shy of where the CDR3 ends; the end is completed using the germline J gene. The V end lost 3 bases, the J end lost 2 bases, and 15 bases lay between the germline ends. Germline loops: CDR1 SNHLY, CDR2 FYNNEI. CDR3 length: 16 residues.

This clone has at least ten counts. The read gets to within 3 residues of the CDR3 end, and the germline J gene fills in the rest. The V and J genes are TRBV3-1 (or the pseudogene TRBV3-2) and TRBJ2-1; perhaps TRBD1 as D (5 bases). This CDR3 comprises 15 residues. Germline V gives CDR1 LGHDT, CDR2 YNNKEL (reference sequence). Trimming removed 3 bases from V and 4 bases from J, with 13 bases in between. CDR3 protein: CASSQGWTLYNEQFF. Incomplete CDR3 DNA: TGTGCCAGCAGCCAGGGGTGGACACTTTACAATGAG.

Comments on this clone: The observed sequence ends 3 residues before the CDR3 terminus, with the missing tail filled in from the germline J gene. The rearrangement uses TRBV25-1 and TRBJ1-6; TRBD1 is a possible D gene (6 bases). The CDR3 is made up of 14 amino acids. Germline assignment: CDR1 MGHDK and CDR2 SYGVNS. Trimming stripped 8 bases from V and 5 bases from J, with 13 bases between. CDR3: CASGGATDNSPLHF. CDR3 DNA (partial): TGTGCCAGCGGGGGGGCCACCGATAATTCACCC.

There are many counts of this clone. The CDR3 end falls 3 residues outside the read, so it is completed with the germline J gene. This chain joins TRBV6-2 or TRBV6-3 and TRBJ2-2, with 9 positions matching TRBD1. Germline values: CDR1 MNHEY, CDR2 SVGEGT. This CDR3 is built from 14 residues. The covered CDR3 bases are TGTGCCAGCAGCCGGGACAGGGAATCTGAAAAG. Amino acid sequence: CASSRDRESEK. The entire CDR3 reads CASSRDRESEKLFF.